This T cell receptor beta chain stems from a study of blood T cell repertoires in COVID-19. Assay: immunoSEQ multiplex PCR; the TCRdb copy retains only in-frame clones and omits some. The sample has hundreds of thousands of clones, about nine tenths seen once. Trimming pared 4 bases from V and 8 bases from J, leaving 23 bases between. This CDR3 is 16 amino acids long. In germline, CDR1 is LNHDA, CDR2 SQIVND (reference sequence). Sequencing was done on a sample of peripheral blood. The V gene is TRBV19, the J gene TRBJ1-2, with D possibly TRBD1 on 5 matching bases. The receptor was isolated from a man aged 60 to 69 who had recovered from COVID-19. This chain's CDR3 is CASSTESPGLQGGYTF. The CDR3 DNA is TGTGCCAGTAGTACCGAAAGCCCGGGACTCCAAGGGGGCTACACCTTC. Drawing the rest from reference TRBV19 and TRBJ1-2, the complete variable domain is DGGITQSPKYLFRKEGQNVTLSCEQNLNHDAMYWYRQDPGQGLRLIYYSQIVNDFQKGDIAEGYSVSREKKESFPLTVTSAQKNPTAFYLCASSTESPGLQGGYTFGSGTRLTVV.